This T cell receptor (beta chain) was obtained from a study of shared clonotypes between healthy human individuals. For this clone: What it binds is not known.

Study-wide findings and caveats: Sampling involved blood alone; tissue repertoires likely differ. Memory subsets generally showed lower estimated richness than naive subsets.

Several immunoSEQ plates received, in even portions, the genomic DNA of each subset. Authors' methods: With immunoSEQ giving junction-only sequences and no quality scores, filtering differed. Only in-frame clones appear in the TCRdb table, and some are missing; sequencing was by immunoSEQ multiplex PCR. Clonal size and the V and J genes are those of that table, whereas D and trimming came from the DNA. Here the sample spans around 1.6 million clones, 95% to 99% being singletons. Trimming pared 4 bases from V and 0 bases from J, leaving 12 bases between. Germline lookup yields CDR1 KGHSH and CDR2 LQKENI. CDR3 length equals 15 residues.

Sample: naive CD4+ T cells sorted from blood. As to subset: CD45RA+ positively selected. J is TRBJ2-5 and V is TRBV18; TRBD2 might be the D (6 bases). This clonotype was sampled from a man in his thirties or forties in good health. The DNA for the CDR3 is TGTGCCAGCTCACTAGGGAGCGGGTACCAAGAGACCCAGTACTTC. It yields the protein CASSLGSGYQETQYF. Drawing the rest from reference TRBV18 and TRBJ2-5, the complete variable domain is NAGVMQNPRHLVRRRGQEARLRCSPMKGHSHVYWYRQLPEEGLKFMVYLQKENIIDESGMPKERFSAEFPKEGPSILRIQQVVRGDSAAYFCASSLGSGYQETQYFGPGTRLLVL.